This paragraph covers one TCR beta chain sequence. Its antigen is not known. This record comes from a study of T cells in localized non-small cell lung cancer. The CDR3 is 14 amino acids. Germline CDR1 is GTSNPN and CDR2 is SVGIG (reference sequence). With 8 bases clipped from V and 9 bases from J, the junction kept 10 bases outside the gene matches. Whole-study results and caveats: A raised T cell density in blood coincided with lengthier overall survival. Uninvolved adjacent lung showed higher T cell clonality than tumor. Only one tumor region was sequenced, so heterogeneity remains possible.

Sequencing used immunoSEQ multiplex PCR; TCRdb keeps in-frame clones, though not all of them. This sample has 3,100 or so clones, with around 25% found just once. This TCR derives from a man aged 35 to 69 with stage III squamous cell lung carcinoma. The chain joins TRBV30 to TRBJ1-6; 10 nucleotides match TRBD1. The source material was normal lung tissue next to the tumor, sampled before any cancer treatment. The CDR3 sequence is CALSRDRGSSPLHF. The CDR3 DNA reads TGTGCCCTTTCCCGGGACAGGGGTAGTTCACCCCTCCACTTT.